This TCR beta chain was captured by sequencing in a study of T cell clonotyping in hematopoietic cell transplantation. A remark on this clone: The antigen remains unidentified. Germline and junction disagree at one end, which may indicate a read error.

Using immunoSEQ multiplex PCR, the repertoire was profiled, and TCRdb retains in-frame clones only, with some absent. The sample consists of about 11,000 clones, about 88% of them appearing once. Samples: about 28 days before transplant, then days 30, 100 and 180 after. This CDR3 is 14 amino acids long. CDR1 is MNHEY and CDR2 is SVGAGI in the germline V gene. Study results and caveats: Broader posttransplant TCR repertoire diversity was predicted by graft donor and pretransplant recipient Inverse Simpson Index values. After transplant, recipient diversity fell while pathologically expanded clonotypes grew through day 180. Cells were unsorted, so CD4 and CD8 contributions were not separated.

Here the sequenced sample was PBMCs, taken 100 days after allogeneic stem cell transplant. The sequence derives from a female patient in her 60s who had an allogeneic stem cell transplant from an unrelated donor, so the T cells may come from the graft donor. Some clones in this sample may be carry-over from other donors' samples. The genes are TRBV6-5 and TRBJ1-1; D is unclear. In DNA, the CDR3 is TGTGCCAGCAGTTTGAGCAGGCTGAACCCTGAAGCTTTCTTT. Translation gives CASSLSRLNPEAFF.